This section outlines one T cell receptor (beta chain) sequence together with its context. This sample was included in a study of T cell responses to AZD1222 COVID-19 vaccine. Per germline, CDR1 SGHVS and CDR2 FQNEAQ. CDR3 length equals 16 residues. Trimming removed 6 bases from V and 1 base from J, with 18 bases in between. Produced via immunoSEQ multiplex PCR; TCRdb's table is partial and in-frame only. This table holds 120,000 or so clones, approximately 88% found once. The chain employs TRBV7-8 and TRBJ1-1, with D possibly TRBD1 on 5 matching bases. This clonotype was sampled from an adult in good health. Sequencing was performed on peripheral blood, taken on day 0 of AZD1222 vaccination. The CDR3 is CASRKNQGLGNTEAFF. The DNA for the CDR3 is TGTGCCAGCAGAAAAAATCAGGGCCTGGGGAACACTGAAGCTTTCTTT.